A selection of T cell receptor beta chains follows, all from one sample in a study of T cells in Graves' hyperthyroidism and ophthalmopathy. MiXCR, applied by TCRdb to the multiplex PCR reads, yields one record per CDR3 protein. The table records approximately 740,000 distinct CDR3 sequences, 13% to 15% of them present only once. The material sequenced was blood. These receptors originate from a woman younger than 30 with Graves' hyperthyroidism. The CDR3 runs from the conserved cysteine through the conserved F or W. D genes are given only for firm matches. Rows may omit the clone size; those that give it use once, few, many or a size class.

TRBV12-3/TRBV12-4	many	TRBD1	TRBJ2-7	TGTGCCAGCAGTTTAGCAGGACAGGGGTGGCACGAGCAGTACTTC	CASSLAGQGWHEQYF
TRBV9	NA	TRBD2	TRBJ2-7	TGTGCCAGCAGCGTAGGCCTTCCTAGCGGGAGGGCGATCCCCTACGAGCAGTACTTC	CASSVGLPSGRAIPYEQYF
TRBV29-1	NA	TRBD2	TRBJ2-1	TGCAGCGTTCGCCTAGCGGGGATGGGTGAGCAGTTCTTC	CSVRLAGMGEQFF
TRBV28	many	NA	TRBJ2-7	TGTGCCAGCAGCCTAGGGACCGGAGCCCACGAGCAGTACTTC	CASSLGTGAHEQYF
TRBV14	few	TRBD2	TRBJ2-1	TGTGCCAGCAGCCAAGATTATACTAGCGGGCAGCAGTTCTTC	CASSQDYTSGQQFF
TRBV18	many	NA	TRBJ2-5	TGTGCCAGCTCACCAGGGATACAAGAGACCCAGTACTTC	CASSPGIQETQYF
TRBV5-1	many	TRBD1	TRBJ1-1	TGCGCCAGCAGCTTGGCAGGGGGCCGGATGAACACTGAAGCTTTCTTT	CASSLAGGRMNTEAFF
TRBV2	many	NA	TRBJ1-1	TGTGCCAGCAACGGGCACACTGAAGCTTTCTTT	CASNGHTEAFF
TRBV7-9	NA	NA	TRBJ2-3	TGTGCCAGCAGCCTAGCCGGCCTCGGGGATACGCAGTATTTT	CASSLAGLGDTQYF
TRBV7-8	many	NA	TRBJ2-1	TGTGCCAGCAGCAACCGGGACGCTAGCTCCTACAATGAGCAGTTCTTC	CASSNRDASSYNEQFF
TRBV6-1	many	NA	TRBJ1-2	TGTGCCAGCAGTGAAAGCGGCAGTTATGGCTACACCTTC	CASSESGSYGYTF
TRBV5-1	many	NA	TRBJ2-5	TGCGCCAGCAGCTCCCCAGGAAAACCCTTGGAGACCCAGTACTTC	CASSSPGKPLETQYF
TRBV28	many	TRBD1	TRBJ1-5	TGTGCCAGCAGTACAGGGGGTTGGGATCAGCCCCAGCATTTT	CASSTGGWDQPQHF
TRBV4-1	NA	TRBD1	TRBJ1-6	TGCGCCAGCAGCAGGGCAGGGGGATTAGATTCACCCCTCCACTTT	CASSRAGGLDSPLHF
TRBV4-2	NA	TRBD2	TRBJ2-5	TGTGCCAGCAGCCAGACTAGCGGGAGCGGGGAGACCCAGTACTTC	CASSQTSGSGETQYF
TRBV27	NA	NA	TRBJ2-7	TGTGCCAGCAGTTCAATAAGCGACTACGAGCAGTACTTC	CASSSISDYEQYF
TRBV28	many	NA	TRBJ2-2	TGTGCCAGCACGACAAGGACCGGGGAGCTGTTTTTT	CASTTRTGELFF
TRBV11-2	many	TRBD1	TRBJ2-1	TGTGCCAGCAGCCGGGACAGGGAGGGTGAGCAGTTCTTC	CASSRDREGEQFF
TRBV19	NA	NA	TRBJ2-1	TGTGCCAGTAGTGAGGGGGACTATGACAATGAGCAGTTCTTC	CASSEGDYDNEQFF
TRBV13	many	NA	TRBJ2-3	TGTGCCAGCAGCTTAAGACCAGATACGCAGTATTTT	CASSLRPDTQYF
TRBV30	NA	NA	TRBJ1-1	TGTGCCTGGAGTGTAAACCTTGGGCGGAACACTGAAGCTTTCTTT	CAWSVNLGRNTEAFF
TRBV28	NA	NA	TRBJ2-7	TGTGCCAGCATACGGAATTACTTGACCTACGAGCAGTACTTC	CASIRNYLTYEQYF
TRBV18	many	NA	TRBJ2-7	TGTGCCAGCTCACCCCTCGGTGAGGTGGCCTACGAGCAGTACTTC	CASSPLGEVAYEQYF
TRBV28	many	NA	TRBJ2-7	TGTGCCAGCAGTCGGCGATACGAGCAGTACTTC	CASSRRYEQYF
TRBV18	many	NA	TRBJ1-2	TGTGCCAGCTCACGACACAACTATGGCTACACCTTC	CASSRHNYGYTF
TRBV29-1	NA	NA	TRBJ2-3	TGCAGCGTTGCCCTTAATACGCAGTATTTT	CSVALNTQYF
TRBV28	many	NA	TRBJ2-7	TGTGCCAGCAGTCCCCCCCCGGGGAACTCCTACGAGCAGTACTTC	CASSPPPGNSYEQYF
TRBV30	many	TRBD2	TRBJ2-3	TGTGCCTGGAGTGTTCGGACTAGCGGTGGCACAGATACGCAGTATTTT	CAWSVRTSGGTDTQYF
TRBV20-1	many	NA	TRBJ2-1	TGCAGTGTAGACAGTGGTCGACGCGATGAGCAGTTCTTC	CSVDSGRRDEQFF
TRBV12-3/TRBV12-4	NA	NA	TRBJ1-5	TGTGCCAGCAGCCGACAGGCGGTGAGCAATCAGCCCCAGCATTTT	CASSRQAVSNQPQHF